A selection of T cell receptor beta chains follows, all from one sample in a study of T cells after somatic rescue of genetic block. Profiling relied on immunoSEQ multiplex PCR, and the TCRdb table lists in-frame clones only, not all of them. The sample has under 150,000 clones; 75% to 95% are singletons. The sample consisted of peripheral blood mononuclear cells (PBMCs). Receptors were obtained from a woman aged 18-29 years. Both conserved end residues are part of each CDR3. Fields, in order: J gene, D gene, CDR3 length, V gene, clone size, CDR3 DNA, CDR3 protein. D genes are given only for firm matches. Only some rows state a clone size, as once, few, many or a class for expanded clones.

j_call: TRBJ2-3; d_call: TRBD2; cdr3_length: 16; v_call: TRBV2; clone_size: -; cdr3_nt: TGTGCCAGCAGTGATATAACTAGCGGGGGTCCAGATACGCAGTATTTT; cdr3_aa: CASSDITSGGPDTQYF
j_call: TRBJ1-2; d_call: -; cdr3_length: 14; v_call: TRBV9; clone_size: -; cdr3_nt: TGTGCCAGCAGCGTAGGGGACACGGACTATGGCTACACCTTC; cdr3_aa: CASSVGDTDYGYTF
j_call: TRBJ1-4; d_call: TRBD1; cdr3_length: 15; v_call: TRBV7-2; clone_size: -; cdr3_nt: TGTGCCAGCAGCTCACAAGACAGGGGAAGAGAAAAACTGTTTTTT; cdr3_aa: CASSSQDRGREKLFF
j_call: TRBJ1-2; d_call: -; cdr3_length: 13; v_call: TRBV4-1; clone_size: -; cdr3_nt: TGCGCCAGCAGCCAGGAGTCTAACTATGGCTACACCTTC; cdr3_aa: CASSQESNYGYTF
j_call: TRBJ2-3; d_call: TRBD1; cdr3_length: 15; v_call: TRBV6-5; clone_size: -; cdr3_nt: TGTGCCAGCGGCTCCGGGACAGGGGGAAGGGATACGCAGTATTTT; cdr3_aa: CASGSGTGGRDTQYF
j_call: TRBJ2-7; d_call: -; cdr3_length: 14; v_call: TRBV4-3; clone_size: -; cdr3_nt: TGCGCCAGCAGCTACCGGGACGGAGAGTACGAGCAGTACTTC; cdr3_aa: CASSYRDGEYEQYF
j_call: TRBJ2-1; d_call: -; cdr3_length: 11; v_call: TRBV6-6; clone_size: -; cdr3_nt: TGTGCCAGCAGTTACATCTATGAGCAGTTCTTC; cdr3_aa: CASSYIYEQFF
j_call: TRBJ1-5; d_call: TRBD1; cdr3_length: 15; v_call: TRBV4-3; clone_size: -; cdr3_nt: TGCGCCAGCAGCCAAGAAGCCAGGGGGCGCGAGCCCCAGCATTTT; cdr3_aa: CASSQEARGREPQHF
j_call: TRBJ2-5; d_call: -; cdr3_length: 10; v_call: TRBV21-1; clone_size: -; cdr3_nt: TGTGCCAGCAGTCAAGAGACCCAGTACTTC; cdr3_aa: CASSQETQYF
j_call: TRBJ2-5; d_call: TRBD2; cdr3_length: 15; v_call: TRBV9; clone_size: -; cdr3_nt: TGTGCCAGCAGCGTAGCTGACGGGGGGGGCGAGACCCAGTACTTC; cdr3_aa: CASSVADGGGETQYF
j_call: TRBJ2-1; d_call: TRBD1; cdr3_length: 16; v_call: TRBV4-1; clone_size: -; cdr3_nt: TGCGCCAGCAGTCAAGGGGGGACAGGTCCGCCCAATGAGCAGTTCTTC; cdr3_aa: CASSQGGTGPPNEQFF
j_call: TRBJ2-3; d_call: TRBD2; cdr3_length: 14; v_call: TRBV30; clone_size: once; cdr3_nt: TGTGCCTGGAGTGTTAGCGGGGGGGCCGCAACGCAGTATTTT; cdr3_aa: CAWSVSGGAATQYF
j_call: TRBJ2-1; d_call: -; cdr3_length: 15; v_call: TRBV5-4; clone_size: once; cdr3_nt: TGTGCCAGCAGCCCTCCTTCAGGTGCGGACAATGAGCAGTTCTTC; cdr3_aa: CASSPPSGADNEQFF
j_call: TRBJ1-4; d_call: -; cdr3_length: 12; v_call: TRBV18; clone_size: -; cdr3_nt: TGTGCCAGCTCACCCGTGGGCGGAAAACTGTTTTTT; cdr3_aa: CASSPVGGKLFF
j_call: TRBJ1-4; d_call: TRBD1; cdr3_length: 11; v_call: TRBV30; clone_size: -; cdr3_nt: TGTGCCGGGGGACAGCATGAAAAACTGTTTTTT; cdr3_aa: CAGGQHEKLFF
j_call: TRBJ1-1; d_call: TRBD1; cdr3_length: 12; v_call: TRBV6-5; clone_size: -; cdr3_nt: TGTGCCAGCAGTCAGGGGGCCACTGAAGCTTTCTTT; cdr3_aa: CASSQGATEAFF
j_call: TRBJ1-6; d_call: -; cdr3_length: 15; v_call: TRBV28; clone_size: -; cdr3_nt: TGTGCCAGCAGACCCTTTGACAGGAGGGATTCACCCCTCCACTTT; cdr3_aa: CASRPFDRRDSPLHF
j_call: TRBJ2-3; d_call: -; cdr3_length: 16; v_call: TRBV4-1; clone_size: -; cdr3_nt: TGCGCCAGCAGCCAAGACACTGGAGCAAGCACAGATACGCAGTATTTT; cdr3_aa: CASSQDTGASTDTQYF
j_call: TRBJ1-4; d_call: -; cdr3_length: 15; v_call: TRBV25-1; clone_size: -; cdr3_nt: TGTGCCAGCAGTGAATACGAGGCAGTTAATGAAAAACTGTTTTTT; cdr3_aa: CASSEYEAVNEKLFF
j_call: TRBJ2-7; d_call: -; cdr3_length: 16; v_call: TRBV7-3; clone_size: -; cdr3_nt: TGTGCCAGCAGCTTATCAACAGGGCCACTTCCCTACGAGCAGTACTTC; cdr3_aa: CASSLSTGPLPYEQYF
j_call: TRBJ2-3; d_call: -; cdr3_length: 15; v_call: TRBV5-8; clone_size: -; cdr3_nt: TGTGCCAGCAGCCCTGGGGGTGCTAGCACAGATACGCAGTATTTT; cdr3_aa: CASSPGGASTDTQYF
j_call: TRBJ2-3; d_call: -; cdr3_length: 12; v_call: TRBV9; clone_size: few; cdr3_nt: TGTGCCAGCAGCGTTAGGTCGGATACGCAGTATTTT; cdr3_aa: CASSVRSDTQYF
j_call: TRBJ1-5; d_call: TRBD1; cdr3_length: 15; v_call: TRBV4-2; clone_size: -; cdr3_nt: TGTGCCAGCAGCCAAGCACAGGGGGGCAATCAGCCCCAGCATTTT; cdr3_aa: CASSQAQGGNQPQHF
j_call: TRBJ2-7; d_call: TRBD1; cdr3_length: 15; v_call: TRBV12-5; clone_size: -; cdr3_nt: TGTGCTAGTGGTAGACAGGGGGGCCTTTCCTACGAGCAGTACTTC; cdr3_aa: CASGRQGGLSYEQYF
j_call: TRBJ2-5; d_call: TRBD1; cdr3_length: 16; v_call: TRBV27; clone_size: -; cdr3_nt: TGTGCCAGCAGCCACGTACGTACAGGGGGCCTGGAGACCCAGTACTTC; cdr3_aa: CASSHVRTGGLETQYF
j_call: TRBJ1-5; d_call: -; cdr3_length: 15; v_call: TRBV12-5; clone_size: once; cdr3_nt: TGTGCTAGTGGTTCCGGAGATCATAGCAATCAGCCCCAGCATTTT; cdr3_aa: CASGSGDHSNQPQHF
j_call: TRBJ1-1; d_call: -; cdr3_length: 15; v_call: TRBV7-6; clone_size: -; cdr3_nt: TGTGCCAGCAGCTTAGCTCCTCTTGGGGACACTGAAGCTTTCTTT; cdr3_aa: CASSLAPLGDTEAFF
j_call: TRBJ2-1; d_call: TRBD1; cdr3_length: 14; v_call: TRBV5-1; clone_size: -; cdr3_nt: TGCGCCAGCAGCTTTGGACAGGAGTACAATGAGCAGTTCTTC; cdr3_aa: CASSFGQEYNEQFF
j_call: TRBJ1-2; d_call: -; cdr3_length: 14; v_call: TRBV5-4; clone_size: -; cdr3_nt: TGTGCCAGCAGCTTGGGACGAAATCCTTATGGCTACACCTTC; cdr3_aa: CASSLGRNPYGYTF
j_call: TRBJ1-2; d_call: TRBD1; cdr3_length: 11; v_call: TRBV18; clone_size: -; cdr3_nt: TGTGCCAGCTCACCGGACAGGGGCTACACCTTC; cdr3_aa: CASSPDRGYTF
j_call: TRBJ1-1; d_call: TRBD1; cdr3_length: 12; v_call: TRBV29-1; clone_size: -; cdr3_nt: TGCAGCGGTGGACAGGGAAACACTGAAGCTTTCTTT; cdr3_aa: CSGGQGNTEAFF
j_call: TRBJ2-7; d_call: -; cdr3_length: 13; v_call: TRBV5-1; clone_size: -; cdr3_nt: TGCGCCAGCAGCTTGGAAGGTGCGTACGAGCAGTACTTC; cdr3_aa: CASSLEGAYEQYF
j_call: TRBJ2-2; d_call: -; cdr3_length: 15; v_call: TRBV4-2; clone_size: -; cdr3_nt: TGTGCCAGCAGCCAAGCAGGAGGCAACACCGGGGAGCTGTTTTTT; cdr3_aa: CASSQAGGNTGELFF
j_call: TRBJ1-1; d_call: TRBD1; cdr3_length: 15; v_call: TRBV11-3; clone_size: -; cdr3_nt: TGTGCCAGCAGCTTTTTCTTACAGGGGAGAACTGAAGCTTTCTTT; cdr3_aa: CASSFFLQGRTEAFF
j_call: TRBJ2-2; d_call: TRBD2; cdr3_length: 16; v_call: TRBV9; clone_size: -; cdr3_nt: TGTGCCAGCAGCGTAGGGGCGGGGGCGAACACCGGGGAGCTGTTTTTT; cdr3_aa: CASSVGAGANTGELFF
j_call: TRBJ2-2; d_call: -; cdr3_length: 12; v_call: TRBV27; clone_size: -; cdr3_nt: TGTGCCAGCAGTTCGAACACCGGGGAGCTGTTTTTT; cdr3_aa: CASSSNTGELFF
j_call: TRBJ1-1; d_call: -; cdr3_length: 16; v_call: TRBV4-2; clone_size: many; cdr3_nt: TGTGCCAGCAGCCAAGAGGGAGGTGGGGGGAGTGACGAAGCTTTCTTT; cdr3_aa: CASSQEGGGGSDEAFF
j_call: TRBJ1-1; d_call: -; cdr3_length: 14; v_call: TRBV5-4; clone_size: -; cdr3_nt: TGTGCCAGCAGCTCTCCATGGGTCGGTACTGAAGCTTTCTTT; cdr3_aa: CASSSPWVGTEAFF
j_call: TRBJ1-2; d_call: -; cdr3_length: 16; v_call: TRBV4-3; clone_size: -; cdr3_nt: TGCGCCAGCAGCCAAGGTGGGACATTAGGCGGCTATGGCTACACCTTC; cdr3_aa: CASSQGGTLGGYGYTF
j_call: TRBJ1-4; d_call: -; cdr3_length: 11; v_call: TRBV15; clone_size: once; cdr3_nt: TGTGCCACCAGCGAACATGAAAAACTGTTTTTT; cdr3_aa: CATSEHEKLFF
j_call: TRBJ1-5; d_call: TRBD1; cdr3_length: 13; v_call: TRBV12-5; clone_size: once; cdr3_nt: TGTGCTAGTGGTCGGACAGGGAATCAGCCCCAGCATTTT; cdr3_aa: CASGRTGNQPQHF
j_call: TRBJ2-5; d_call: TRBD1; cdr3_length: 15; v_call: TRBV10-3; clone_size: -; cdr3_nt: TGTGCCATCAGCTCAGGGAGGACAGGGGAGGAGACCCAGTACTTC; cdr3_aa: CAISSGRTGEETQYF